Shown below are 30 T cell receptor beta chains from a single sample sequenced in a study of radiation and T cells in renal cell carcinoma (dated by TCRdb to 2019 to 2021). The sample's time point label is to be understood as: blood 2 weeks post-SBRT. The treatment or condition label here, explained by the study, means: 15 Gy SBRT to primary tumor, nephrectomy 4 weeks later. The protocol used for the library was the immunoSEQ multiplex PCR assay. TCRdb holds this immuneACCESS table with in-frame rearrangements only. Some clones are missing; in checked studies, unresolved V genes explain under half, and the rest has no known cause. The sample table records 100,000 to 150,000 clones; about 88% of these occur just once. The ten largest make up almost 6% of the sample. This sample comprised blood, obtained from a patient whose treatment included radiotherapy and nephrectomy. The receptors derive from a woman aged 70-85 years with renal cell carcinoma.

This clone was detected only once. The chain carries TRBV7-3 and TRBJ2-3; 7 positions agree with TRBD2. V gave up 7 bases and J gave up 8 bases; unmatched junction bases: 6. The CDR3 consists of 12 residues. Germline loops: CDR1 SGHTA, CDR2 FQGTGA. CDR3 loop: CASTTPGGTQYF. Written as DNA, the CDR3 is TGTGCCAGCACCACTCCGGGGGGTACGCAGTATTTT.

The V gene is TRBV11-2, the J gene TRBJ1-1; unclear D gene. V was shortened by 1 base and J by 2 bases, with 11 bases between the two germline ends. Germline V gene sequence: CDR1 SGHAT, CDR2 FQNNGV. The CDR3 contains 15 residues. DNA for the CDR3: TGTGCCAGCAGCTTAGGGGGAAAGAGAAACACTGAAGCTTTCTTT. It encodes CASSLGGKRNTEAFF.

This chain joins TRBV7-2 and TRBJ1-2, with TRBD1 matching over 7 bases. CDR1 and CDR2 (germline): SGHTA, FQGNSA. V lost 5 bases to trimming and J lost 3 bases; unmatched junction nucleotides: 9. The CDR3 consists of 15 residues. The CDR3 DNA follows: TGTGCCAGCAGCCCTGACAGGGTTCAACACTATGGCTACACCTTC. Protein: CASSPDRVQHYGYTF.

The genes are TRBV13 and TRBJ2-7; TRBD2 agrees at 8 bases. V was pared by 5 bases and J by 7 bases, with 16 bases of the junction left unmatched. This CDR3 is 16 amino acids long. Germline V lookup: CDR1 PRHDT, CDR2 FYEKMQ (reference sequence). CDR3 bases: TGTGCCAGCAGCAACCCTCGGGGGGGACTCCTTTGTGAGCAGTACTTC. Translation: CASSNPRGGLLCEQYF.

This chain connects TRBV7-2 to TRBJ1-2; unclear D gene. The germline V and J ends were trimmed by 2 bases and 2 bases, with 0 bases remaining between them. CDR3 length: 11 residues. Germline CDR1 SGHTA, CDR2 FQGNSA. The CDR3 here is CASSLNYGYTF. The CDR3 DNA sequence: TGTGCCAGCAGCTTAAACTATGGCTACACCTTC.

The genes are TRBV5-6 and TRBJ1-2, with D possibly being TRBD1 (5 bases). The germline V and J ends were trimmed by 0 bases and 4 bases, with 10 bases remaining between them. Germline lookup yields CDR1 SGHDT and CDR2 YYEEEE. The CDR3 consists of 14 residues. The CDR3 is CASSLDEGRYGYTF. The DNA of the CDR3 is TGTGCCAGCAGCTTGGACGAGGGGCGCTATGGCTACACCTTC.

This clone has only one observation. CDR3 coding DNA: TGTGCCAGCAGCTCGGACAGGTATAGCACAGATACGCAGTATTTT. This sequence encodes CASSSDRYSTDTQYF. The V and J genes are TRBV5-5 and TRBJ2-3, with 7 nucleotides matching TRBD1. V was pared by 3 bases and J by 0 bases, with 4 bases of the junction left unmatched. This CDR3 has 15 residues. The germline V gene has CDR1 SGHKS and CDR2 YYEKEE (reference sequence).

The V and J genes are TRBV5-1 and TRBJ1-1; 10 bases map to TRBD1. Looked up from germline, CDR1 is SGHRS and CDR2 is YFSETQ. Trimming took 4 bases from V and 4 from J; bases not matched to a gene: 13. The CDR3 length is 17 residues. The CDR3 region has the DNA TGCGCCAGCAGCCTACTCCGACAGGGGGCCACGGGCACTGAAGCTTTCTTT. This gives the protein CASSLLRQGATGTEAFF.

CDR3 nucleotide sequence: TGTGCCAGCAGCCCCACCGGGAACCAAGAGACCCAGTACTTC. It yields the protein CASSPTGNQETQYF. The chain combines TRBV5-4 with TRBJ2-5; tentative D call: TRBD2 (5 bases). In germline, CDR1 is SGHNT, CDR2 YYREEE (reference sequence). With 4 bases removed from V and 0 bases from J, the gap between germline ends came to 10 bases. The CDR3 loop spans 14 amino acids. Combining the CDR3 with reference TRBV5-4 and TRBJ2-5 gives the whole variable domain ETGVTQSPTHLIKTRGQQVTLRCSSQSGHNTVSWYQQALGQGPQFIFQYYREEENGRGNFPPRFSGLQFPNYSSELNVNALELDDSALYLCASSPTGNQETQYFGPGTRLLVL.

The chain has TRBV5-5 and TRBJ1-1, with D maybe TRBD1 (5 bases). V dropped 0 bases and J dropped 3 bases, with 9 bases sitting between them. The CDR3 extends over 14 amino acids. Per the germline V gene, CDR1 is SGHKS and CDR2 is YYEKEE (reference sequence). The CDR3 is CASSLVGGHTEAFF. The CDR3 bases are TGTGCCAGCAGCTTGGTGGGGGGACACACTGAAGCTTTCTTT.

CDR3: CASSESGSSYNEQFF. CDR3 DNA sequence: TGTGCCAGCAGTGAGTCGGGGAGCTCCTACAATGAGCAGTTCTTC. This chain links TRBV2 with TRBJ2-1; a possible D gene is TRBD2 (5 bases). Trimming shortened V by 3 bases and J by 0 bases, and 9 bases separated the two germline ends. This CDR3 region has 15 residues. Per the germline V gene, CDR1 is SNHLY and CDR2 is FYNNEI.

V gene TRBV27 combines with J gene TRBJ2-3; D unclear. Germline V gene lookup returns CDR1 MNHEY and CDR2 SMNVEV (reference sequence). V was pared by 3 bases and J by 1 base, with 8 bases between. This CDR3 has 14 amino acids. The CDR3 region is CASSFKGRTDTQYF. CDR3 DNA sequence: TGTGCCAGCAGTTTTAAGGGTCGCACAGATACGCAGTATTTT.

This clone was seen once. The V gene is TRBV7-2, the J gene TRBJ2-7, with 10 bases identical to TRBD1. Germline V lookup: CDR1 SGHTA, CDR2 FQGNSA. Trimming at V came to 2 bases and at J to 5 bases, leaving 6 bases not matched to a gene. The length of the CDR3 is 15 residues. The DNA for the CDR3 is TGTGCCAGCAGCTTAATGACAGGGGGCTGGGACGAGCAGTACTTC. Protein sequence: CASSLMTGGWDEQYF.

This clone turned up a few times. The V call is TRBV14, the J call TRBJ1-1; no definite D call. V lost 4 bases, J lost 5 bases, and 8 bases lay in between. The CDR3 runs to 12 residues. Germline V gene data show CDR1 as SGHDN and CDR2 as FVKESK. The CDR3 region has the DNA TGTGCCAGCAGCCGCAGATCTACTGAAGCTTTCTTT. Protein sequence: CASSRRSTEAFF.

This chain links TRBV6-4 with TRBJ2-3; 7 bases match TRBD1. The CDR3 spans 15 residues. Germline V gives CDR1 MRHNA, CDR2 SNTAGT. V was pared by 5 bases and J by 0 bases, with 5 bases of the junction left unmatched. DNA for the CDR3: TGTGCCAGCAGTCCGGACAGGACTAGCACAGATACGCAGTATTTT. Translated, it gives CASSPDRTSTDTQYF.

V usage is TRBV28 and J usage is TRBJ1-1, with 9 bases fitting TRBD1. Germline CDR1 is MDHEN and CDR2 is SYDVKM. After removal of 6 bases from V and 5 bases from J, the junction contained 7 bases not matched to a gene. The CDR3 loop spans 14 amino acids. The CDR3 loop reads CASSAGTGRTEAFF. As DNA, the CDR3 is TGTGCCAGCAGCGCCGGGACAGGGAGGACTGAAGCTTTCTTT.

A remark on this clone: Other nucleotide sequences in the sample specify the same CDR3. V and J are TRBV19 and TRBJ2-2, with D unclear. Trimming left V 1 base short and J 8 bases short, with 5 bases between. The germline CDR1 and CDR2 sequences are LNHDA and SQIVND (reference sequence). The CDR3 is 12 residues long. Written as DNA, the CDR3 is TGTGCCAGTAGTATAGGTTTGGGGGAGCTGTTTTTT. It yields the protein CASSIGLGELFF.

This clone has only one observation. This CDR3 reads CASSENTGLGGNTIYF. As DNA, the CDR3 is TGTGCCAGCAGCGAAAACACAGGTCTTGGTGGAAACACCATATATTTT. This rearrangement joins TRBV14 to TRBJ1-3, with D possibly being TRBD1 (5 bases). Trimming stripped 5 bases from V and 3 bases from J, with 17 bases between. Germline lookup yields CDR1 SGHDN and CDR2 FVKESK. The length of the CDR3 is 16 residues.

This chain uses TRBV29-1 with TRBJ2-1; 13 nucleotides match TRBD2. The CDR3 length is 14 residues. Germline CDR1 SQVTM, CDR2 ANQGSEA. With V trimmed by 7 bases and J by 9 bases, 9 bases remained unmatched. The CDR3 region is CSASLAGGTGEQFF. CDR3 in DNA: TGCAGCGCCTCACTAGCGGGGGGGACGGGTGAGCAGTTCTTC.

This sequence joins TRBV28 and TRBJ1-2; TRBD1 agrees at 10 bases. Germline V gene data show CDR1 as MDHEN and CDR2 as SYDVKM. Germline trimming cut 5 bases from V and 6 bases from J; bases unmatched to any gene: 6. The CDR3 is 14 residues long. The CDR3 DNA reads TGTGCCAGCAGTCGGACAGGGGGGAAGGATGGCTACACCTTC. It encodes CASSRTGGKDGYTF.

The J gene is TRBJ1-2, the V gene TRBV2; unclear D gene. V lost 2 bases and J 8 bases, leaving 12 bases between the germline ends. The CDR3 covers 13 residues. Germline lookup yields CDR1 SNHLY and CDR2 FYNNEI. The DNA of the CDR3 is TGTGCCAGCAGTGAATTGGTGTCATTCGGCTACACCTTC. It codes for CASSELVSFGYTF.

V gene TRBV19 combines with J gene TRBJ2-3, with 9 bases lining up with TRBD1. Germline lookup yields CDR1 LNHDA and CDR2 SQIVND (reference sequence). This CDR3 region has 15 residues. With V trimmed by 5 bases and J by 5 bases, 8 bases remained unmatched. The CDR3, as DNA: TGTGCCAGTAGTTCACAGGGGGCGCGGGGAGATACGCAGTATTTT. Its protein product is CASSSQGARGDTQYF.

The J gene is TRBJ2-2, the V gene TRBV5-4; maybe TRBD1 (5 bases). The CDR3 contains 15 residues. The ends were cut back, 4 bases at V and 0 bases at J, with 10 bases in the middle. CDR1 SGHNT and CDR2 YYREEE come from the germline V gene (reference sequence). The CDR3: CASSRETANTGELFF. DNA of the CDR3: TGTGCCAGCAGCAGAGAGACAGCGAACACCGGGGAGCTGTTTTTT.

This chain joins TRBV7-9 and TRBJ2-2, with D possibly being TRBD1 (5 bases). The CDR3 has 14 residues. The V gene lost 4 bases and the J gene lost 5 bases, with 11 bases spanning the gap. Looked up from germline, CDR1 is SEHNR and CDR2 is FQNEAQ (reference sequence). The CDR3 reads CASSSNSGTGELFF. The CDR3 nucleotides read TGTGCCAGCAGCTCGAATTCAGGGACCGGGGAGCTGTTTTTT.

V usage is TRBV4-3 and J usage is TRBJ2-2; D ambiguous. From germline, CDR1 is LGHNA and CDR2 YSLEER. The V gene lost 0 bases and the J gene lost 6 bases, with 8 bases spanning the gap. The CDR3 has 14 amino acids. CDR3 loop: CASSQDSDPGELFF. The CDR3 nucleotides read TGCGCCAGCAGCCAAGATTCGGATCCCGGGGAGCTGTTTTTT.

J is TRBJ1-1 and V is TRBV6-6; D uncertain. Trimming removed 2 bases from V and 1 base from J, with 5 bases in between. In germline, CDR1 is MNHNY, CDR2 SVGAGI (reference sequence). The CDR3 loop spans 13 amino acids. The CDR3 region is CASSYKGNTEAFF. CDR3 bases: TGTGCCAGCAGTTACAAGGGGAACACTGAAGCTTTCTTT.

This chain connects TRBV5-1 to TRBJ2-6, with 10 bases aligning to TRBD1. The germline V gene encodes CDR1 SGHRS and CDR2 YFSETQ. The V segment lost 5 bases and the J segment 0 bases; nucleotides outside the gene matches: 5. The CDR3 has 17 residues. DNA of the CDR3: TGCGCCAGCAGGCGGACAGGGGGAAGCTCTGGGGCCAACGTCCTGACTTTC. Translation gives CASRRTGGSSGANVLTF. Drawing the rest from reference TRBV5-1 and TRBJ2-6, the complete variable domain is KAGVTQTPRYLIKTRGQQVTLSCSPISGHRSVSWYQQTPGQGLQFLFEYFSETQRNKGNFPGRFSGRQFSNSRSEMNVSTLELGDSALYLCASRRTGGSSGANVLTFGAGSRLTVL.

The chain is built from TRBV7-2 and TRBJ1-5; a possible D gene is TRBD1 (5 bases). Germline CDR1 SGHTA, CDR2 FQGNSA. Trimming took off 2 bases at V and 5 bases at J, with 7 bases between the two ends. The CDR3 totals 13 residues. The CDR3 bases are TGTGCCAGCAGCTTACAGACAGATCAGCCCCAGCATTTT. Residues: CASSLQTDQPQHF.

The chain recombines TRBV7-2 with TRBJ2-1; a possible D gene is TRBD2 (6 bases). V shed 1 base and J shed 9 bases, with 13 bases lying between them. Germline V gene data show CDR1 as SGHTA and CDR2 as FQGNSA. CDR3 length: 14 residues. The CDR3 DNA reads as TGTGCCAGCAGCTTAGAAGGACTACGGAGTGAGCAGTTCTTC. Translated: CASSLEGLRSEQFF. Based on the CDR3 plus reference TRBV7-2 and TRBJ2-1, the full variable domain is GAGVSQSPSNKVTEKGKDVELRCDPISGHTALYWYRQSLGQGLEFLIYFQGNSAPDKSGLPSDRFSAERTGGSVSTLTIQRTQQEDSAVYLCASSLEGLRSEQFFGPGTRLTVL.

The chain has TRBV28 and TRBJ1-2; TRBD1 matches at 7 bases. V gave up 3 bases and J gave up 0 bases; unmatched junction bases: 10. CDR1 is MDHEN, CDR2 SYDVKM, per germline. The CDR3 length is 17 residues. CDR3 bases: TGTGCCAGCAGTTTTTTAGGGCCGACAGGGACTAACTATGGCTACACCTTC. This encodes CASSFLGPTGTNYGYTF.